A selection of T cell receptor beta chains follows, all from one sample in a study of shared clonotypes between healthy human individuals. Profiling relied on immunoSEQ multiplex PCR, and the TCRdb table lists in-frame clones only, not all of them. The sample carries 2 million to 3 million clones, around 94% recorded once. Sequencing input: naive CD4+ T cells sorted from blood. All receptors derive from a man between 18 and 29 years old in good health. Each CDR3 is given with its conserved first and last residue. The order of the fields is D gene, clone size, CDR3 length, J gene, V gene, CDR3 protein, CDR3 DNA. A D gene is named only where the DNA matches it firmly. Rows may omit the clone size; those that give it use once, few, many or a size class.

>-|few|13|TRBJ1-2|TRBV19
CASTPQSHYGYTF
TGTGCCAGTACCCCCCAGTCCCACTATGGCTACACCTTC
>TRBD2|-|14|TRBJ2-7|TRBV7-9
CASSLGGGSYEQYF
TGTGCCAGCAGCTTAGGCGGGGGTTCCTACGAGCAGTACTTC
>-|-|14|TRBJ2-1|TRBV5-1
CASSLGAGDNEQFF
TGCGCCAGCAGCTTGGGGGCAGGGGACAATGAGCAGTTCTTC
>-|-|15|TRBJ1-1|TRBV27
CASSLYSDMNTEAFF
TGTGCCAGCAGTTTATACTCTGACATGAACACTGAAGCTTTCTTT
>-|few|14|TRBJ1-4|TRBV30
CAWTRDASNEKLFF
TGTGCCTGGACAAGGGACGCCAGTAATGAAAAACTGTTTTTT
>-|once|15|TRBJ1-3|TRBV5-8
CASSSTGTTGNTIYF
TGTGCCAGCAGCAGTACAGGGACTACTGGAAACACCATATATTTT
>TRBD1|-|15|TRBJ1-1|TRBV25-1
CASSETGFWATEAFF
TGTGCCAGCAGTGAGACAGGGTTTTGGGCCACTGAAGCTTTCTTT
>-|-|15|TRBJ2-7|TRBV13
CASSSSDWYSYEQYF
TGTGCCAGCAGCTCCTCGGACTGGTACTCCTACGAGCAGTACTTC
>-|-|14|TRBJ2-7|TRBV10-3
CAISESRQTYEQYF
TGTGCCATCAGTGAGAGCAGACAGACCTACGAGCAGTACTTC
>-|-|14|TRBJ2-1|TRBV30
CAWRNAGSVEGGFF
TGTGCCTGGAGAAATGCAGGTTCGGTGGAAGGTGGGTTCTTC
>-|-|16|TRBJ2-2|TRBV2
CASSYAGTRNTGELFF
TGTGCCAGCAGCTACGCCGGGACAAGGAACACCGGGGAGCTGTTTTTT
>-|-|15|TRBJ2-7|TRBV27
CASSPLLTGSYEQYF
TGTGCCAGCAGTCCGCTACTTACAGGTTCCTACGAGCAGTACTTC
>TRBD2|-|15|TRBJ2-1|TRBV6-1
CASSVSGSFYNEQFF
TGTGCCAGCAGTGTCAGCGGGAGCTTCTACAATGAGCAGTTCTTC
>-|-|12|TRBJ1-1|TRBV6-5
CASPLRDTEAFF
TGTGCCAGCCCACTCCGGGACACTGAAGCTTTCTTT
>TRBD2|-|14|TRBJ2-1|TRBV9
CASSLRGGYNEQFF
TGTGCCAGCAGCCTGCGGGGGGGCTACAATGAGCAGTTCTTC
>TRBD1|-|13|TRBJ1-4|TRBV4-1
CASSQGDSEKLFF
TGCGCCAGCAGCCAAGGGGACAGTGAAAAACTGTTTTTT